This T cell receptor beta chain was found in a study of blood T cell repertoires in COVID-19. Across the study: Samples came from the United States, Italy and Spain, spanning acute and convalescent COVID-19. Sources were T cells, B-cell-depleted T cells, or PBMCs; the material itself was cDNA or gDNA.

In the source study's methods: Estimation of nucleated cell counts was performed using reference gene primer amplification. The assay was immunoSEQ multiplex PCR, and TCRdb's table has in-frame clones only and misses some. D and trimming come from the DNA, and the V and J calls and clone size come from that table. The table has fewer than 70,000 clones, about 90% seen once; the top ten hold approximately 6.9%. Germline V lookup: CDR1 LGHDT, CDR2 YNNKEL (reference sequence). Losses at the gene ends were 4 bases for V and 5 bases for J; bases not matched to a gene: 13. The CDR3 has 18 amino acids. This TCR was sampled from a man aged 55 to 70 with active or convalescent COVID-19. This chain links TRBV3-1 (or the pseudogene TRBV3-2) with TRBJ1-6; 8 nucleotides line up with TRBD1. Sequencing was done on a sample of peripheral blood. The DNA of the CDR3 is TGTGCCAGCAGCCGGACAGGGACGATTCGGCTGGATAATTCACCCCTCCACTTT. This gives the protein CASSRTGTIRLDNSPLHF.